This TCR beta chain was identified in a study of OX40 agonist ivuxolimab in advanced cancers. Study-level findings and limits: Compared with others, partial responders at 0.1-3.0 mg/kg displayed clonal expansion among the lowest. The CD4+ and CD8+ T cells in the blood had expanded clonally by week 6 at 0.1 to 3.0 mg/kg.

TCRdb keeps only in-frame clones here, not all; method: immunoSEQ multiplex PCR. Of 70,000 to 90,000 clones listed, roughly 87% are singletons. There are many counts of this clone. Its target is unknown. The CDR3 has 15 amino acids. Trimming took off 6 bases at V and 3 bases at J, with 18 bases between the two ends. Germline lookup yields CDR1 MDHEN and CDR2 SYDVKM. Sequenced material: CD4+ or CD8+ T cells sorted from blood, taken in a trial of the OX40 agonist ivuxolimab. V is TRBV28 and J is TRBJ2-7, with a weak D call TRBD2 (6 bases). This TCR was recovered from an adult with an advanced solid tumor such as melanoma, head and neck, liver or kidney cancer. The CDR3 region is CASSLRAGSLYEQYF. The CDR3 DNA reads TGTGCCAGCAGCCTCAGGGCGGGATCGCTCTACGAGCAGTACTTC.